Listed below are T cell receptor beta chains from one sample, sequenced in a study of T cell changes during pregnancy in multiple sclerosis. Sequenced by immunoSEQ multiplex PCR; TCRdb stores in-frame clones only, minus some. The table lists roughly 40,000 clones, about nine tenths of them singletons, with about 0.42% in the top ten. The sample was CD4+ T cells from peripheral blood mononuclear cells, taken in the third trimester of pregnancy. The receptor source for this set is a female donor with multiple sclerosis, enrolled in a pregnancy study. CDR3s include the opening cysteine and the closing phenylalanine or tryptophan. The D gene is left open where the match is weak. Clone size is stated in some rows and not others, as once, few, many or a class when expanded.

d_call: TRBD1
clone_size: NA
j_call: TRBJ1-4
v_call: TRBV28
cdr3_aa: CASSFVQGAGEKLFF
cdr3_nt: TGTGCCAGCAGTTTTGTTCAGGGGGCGGGGGAAAAACTGTTTTTT

d_call: NA
clone_size: NA
j_call: TRBJ1-3
v_call: TRBV6-1
cdr3_aa: CASTDSGNTIYF
cdr3_nt: TGTGCCAGCACCGACAGTGGAAACACCATATATTTT

d_call: NA
clone_size: NA
j_call: TRBJ2-7
v_call: TRBV11-2
cdr3_aa: CASSLVPGVSYEQYF
cdr3_nt: TGTGCCAGCAGCTTAGTGCCCGGGGTCTCCTACGAGCAGTACTTC

d_call: NA
clone_size: NA
j_call: TRBJ2-7
v_call: TRBV6-6
cdr3_aa: CASSRDNYEQYF
cdr3_nt: TGTGCCAGCAGCCGCGACAATTACGAGCAGTACTTC

d_call: TRBD2
clone_size: NA
j_call: TRBJ2-5
v_call: TRBV25-1
cdr3_aa: CASSELGVRLASQETQYF
cdr3_nt: TGTGCCAGCAGTGAATTAGGGGTAAGACTAGCGAGCCAAGAGACCCAGTACTTC

d_call: TRBD2
clone_size: NA
j_call: TRBJ2-7
v_call: TRBV25-1
cdr3_aa: CASSESGRSTYEQYF
cdr3_nt: TGTGCCAGCAGTGAGAGCGGGAGATCCACCTACGAGCAGTACTTC

d_call: TRBD1
clone_size: few
j_call: TRBJ2-2
v_call: TRBV7-6
cdr3_aa: CASSSRRAGQVNTGELFF
cdr3_nt: TGTGCCAGCAGCTCCCGCCGGGCGGGACAGGTGAACACCGGGGAGCTGTTTTTT

d_call: TRBD2
clone_size: NA
j_call: TRBJ2-3
v_call: TRBV30
cdr3_aa: CAWSAAGGTDTQYF
cdr3_nt: TGTGCCTGGAGTGCGGCGGGGGGGACAGATACGCAGTATTTT

d_call: TRBD1
clone_size: NA
j_call: TRBJ1-5
v_call: TRBV7-8
cdr3_aa: CASIYYRTGRADQPQHF
cdr3_nt: TGTGCCAGCATCTATTACCGGACAGGGAGAGCAGATCAGCCCCAGCATTTT

d_call: TRBD1
clone_size: once
j_call: TRBJ2-2
v_call: TRBV27
cdr3_aa: CASRTGGAGTGELFF
cdr3_nt: TGTGCCAGCAGGACAGGGGGGGCTGGGACCGGGGAGCTGTTTTTT

d_call: TRBD2
clone_size: once
j_call: TRBJ2-5
v_call: TRBV2
cdr3_aa: CASSEELAGGETQYF
cdr3_nt: TGTGCCAGCAGTGAGGAACTAGCGGGAGGAGAGACCCAGTACTTC

d_call: NA
clone_size: NA
j_call: TRBJ2-3
v_call: TRBV7-8
cdr3_aa: CASSLGGASTDTQYF
cdr3_nt: TGTGCCAGCAGCTTAGGTGGGGCCAGCACAGATACGCAGTATTTT

d_call: NA
clone_size: NA
j_call: TRBJ1-4
v_call: TRBV7-9
cdr3_aa: CASSFLGQGPEKLFF
cdr3_nt: TGTGCCAGCAGCTTTCTCGGGCAGGGGCCCGAAAAACTGTTTTTT

d_call: TRBD1
clone_size: NA
j_call: TRBJ2-5
v_call: TRBV7-2
cdr3_aa: CASSLGQGFETQYF
cdr3_nt: TGTGCCAGCAGCTTAGGACAGGGTTTTGAGACCCAGTACTTC

d_call: NA
clone_size: NA
j_call: TRBJ2-3
v_call: TRBV7-2
cdr3_aa: CASSSGGSTDTQYF
cdr3_nt: TGTGCCAGCAGCTCTGGCGGGAGCACAGATACGCAGTATTTT

d_call: NA
clone_size: NA
j_call: TRBJ2-3
v_call: TRBV6-1
cdr3_aa: CASSGDVRRGTDTQYF
cdr3_nt: TGTGCCAGCAGTGGCGACGTGAGGAGGGGCACAGATACGCAGTATTTT

d_call: TRBD1
clone_size: NA
j_call: TRBJ2-7
v_call: TRBV19
cdr3_aa: CASSNGQGGYEQYF
cdr3_nt: TGTGCCAGTAGTAACGGACAGGGGGGATACGAGCAGTACTTC